Following are 18 T cell receptor beta chains from one sample sequenced in a study of T cells after yellow fever vaccination. TCRdb used MiXCR to reprocess the 5' RACE reads, holding one entry per CDR3 protein. This sample has roughly 48,000 distinct CDR3 sequences, with 5% to 8.5% found just once. This specimen consisted of CD8+ T cells not binding an NS4B(214-222) dextramer, sorted from PBMCs, obtained approximately 47 days after the first yellow fever vaccination. The receptors stem from a man in his late teens or twenties who received the YFV17D yellow fever vaccine.

This clonotype came up many times. The chain recombines TRBV12-3 or TRBV12-4 with TRBJ2-5; D perhaps matches TRBD1 (5 bases). This CDR3 contains 13 residues. V lost 6 bases and J lost 6, with 14 bases in between. The CDR3 spells CASSPGFVKTQYF. The CDR3, as DNA: TGTGCCAGCAGCCCAGGGTTTGTGAAGACCCAGTACTTC.

This clonotype was observed at least ten times. The J gene is TRBJ2-7, the V gene TRBV7-9, with 11 bases fitting TRBD1. Germline CDR1 and CDR2: SEHNR and FQNEAQ (reference sequence). V was pared by 2 bases and J by 7 bases, with 7 bases of the junction left unmatched. CDR3 length: 15 amino acids. The DNA of the CDR3 is TGTGCCAGCAGCTTATCGGGACAGGGGGTCGGGGAGCAGTACTTC. It is translated as CASSLSGQGVGEQYF.

As for this clonotype: A read error is possible here, since a much larger clone lies one base away. The chain couples TRBV3-1 to TRBJ2-3, with TRBD2 matching over 9 bases. The CDR3 runs to 15 residues. The germline CDR1 and CDR2 sequences are LGHDT and YNNKEL (reference sequence). The CDR3: CATSPTSGVTDTQYF. CDR3 in DNA: TGTGCCACCAGCCCGACTAGCGGAGTCACAGATACGCAGTATTTT.

The V gene is TRBV5-5, the J gene TRBJ2-7; D ambiguous. The CDR3 runs to 13 residues. The ends were cut back, 1 base at V and 3 bases at J, with 8 bases in the middle. Looked up from germline, CDR1 is SGHKS and CDR2 is YYEKEE (reference sequence). The CDR3 protein is CASSLTEFYEQYV. The CDR3 DNA follows: TGTGCCAGCAGCTTGACAGAATTCTACGAGCAGTACGTC.

This clonotype occurred a few times. The chain uses TRBV20-1 and TRBJ1-5, with 10 nucleotides matching TRBD1. CDR3 length equals 14 residues. Per germline, CDR1 DFQATT and CDR2 SNEGSKA (reference sequence). J gave up 6 bases and V 6 bases, and 8 bases lay outside the gene matches. CDR3 residues: CSAKGGQGLQPQHF. The CDR3 DNA sequence: TGCAGTGCCAAAGGGGGACAGGGGCTTCAGCCCCAGCATTTT.

The chain is built from TRBV6-1 and TRBJ1-1; D unresolved. The CDR3 spans 14 residues. Germline CDR1 and CDR2: MNHNS and SASEGT. Trimming took 5 bases from V and 0 from J, leaving 10 bases between them. The CDR3 loop is CASSRRWVNTEAFF. As DNA, the CDR3 is TGTGCCAGCAGTCGTAGGTGGGTGAACACTGAAGCTTTCTTT.

This clonotype was observed at least ten times. The chain joins TRBV10-3 to TRBJ2-3, with 8 bases matching TRBD2. Unmatched junction bases numbered 4, after V lost 8 bases and J lost 0 bases. Germline lookup yields CDR1 ENHRY and CDR2 SYGVKD. The CDR3 runs to 14 residues. Written as DNA, the CDR3 is TGTGCCATCGGTAGCGGGGACAGCACAGATACGCAGTATTTT. It is translated as CAIGSGDSTDTQYF.

This clonotype came up many times. This chain uses TRBV21-1 with TRBJ2-7; TRBD2 was called by the table and not checked on the DNA. TRBV21-1 is classified as a pseudogene. The CDR3 sequence is 16 residues long. The DNA for the CDR3 is TGTGCCAGCAGCGAAGGGACTCTACACAGCTCCTACGAGCAGTACGTC. Amino acid sequence: CASSEGTLHSSYEQYV.

This clonotype was seen only a few times. The chain joins TRBV6-5 to TRBJ2-7; 9 positions match TRBD2. The CDR3 runs 15 residues. Germline V gene data show CDR1 as MNHEY and CDR2 as SVGAGI. Unmatched junction bases numbered 3, after V lost 2 bases and J lost 1 base. This chain's CDR3 is CASSYAGGPSYEQYF. CDR3 bases: TGTGCCAGCAGTTACGCGGGGGGGCCTTCCTACGAGCAGTACTTC.

This clonotype appeared a few times. The J gene is TRBJ1-2, the V gene TRBV12-3 or TRBV12-4, with D uncertain. The CDR3 covers 12 residues. V was shortened by 3 bases and J by 2 bases, with 4 bases between the two germline ends. Written as DNA, the CDR3 is TGTGCCAGCAGTTTCGGAAACTATGGCTACACCTTC. Amino acid sequence: CASSFGNYGYTF.

The sample holds a few counts of this clonotype. The CDR3 bases are TGTGCCAGCGGCCCTGACTCCTCCGCTACGCAGTATTTT. Amino acid sequence: CASGPDSSATQYF. The chain links TRBV28 to TRBJ2-3; D not certain. CDR1 is MDHEN and CDR2 is SYDVKM in the germline V gene. V was cut by 8 bases and J by 8 bases, with 17 bases left in between. The CDR3 runs 13 residues.

This clonotype was picked up many times. The V and J genes are TRBV6-5 and TRBJ2-1, with D possibly matching TRBD1 (5 bases). The V gene's germline CDR1 is MNHEY and CDR2 SVGAGI. Trimming removed 3 bases at V and 8 bases at J, with 17 bases between. The CDR3 extends over 15 amino acids. DNA for the CDR3: TGTGCCAGCAGTTATATCGGCAGGGAATCGGATGAGCAGTTCTTC. It codes for CASSYIGRESDEQFF.

On this clonotype itself: Just one base apart from a much larger clone, this may be a read error. The chain employs TRBV27 and TRBJ2-2, with D unclear. The ends were cut back, 6 bases at V and 6 bases at J, with 8 bases in the middle. Per germline, CDR1 MNHEY and CDR2 SMNVEV (reference sequence). The CDR3 extends over 12 amino acids. CDR3 DNA: TGTGCCAGCAGCTCACTTTCCGGGGAGCTGTTTTTT. Amino acid sequence: CASSSLSGELFF.

This clonotype has only a few counts. This chain links TRBV7-9 with TRBJ2-7, with D hard to call. Trimming left V 11 bases short and J 0 bases short, with 14 bases between. Germline CDR1 and CDR2: SEHNR and FQNEAQ (reference sequence). The CDR3 is made up of 13 amino acids. CDR3 in amino acids: CASGPRSSYEQYF. The DNA of the CDR3 is TGTGCCTCCGGGCCGAGGAGCTCCTACGAGCAGTACTTC.

A few counts support this clonotype. The chain recombines TRBV27 with TRBJ2-7, with D possibly being TRBD2 (6 bases). Germline CDR1 reads MNHEY; CDR2 reads SMNVEV (reference sequence). The CDR3 runs 13 residues. Trimming shortened V by 3 bases and J by 6 bases, and 12 bases separated the two germline ends. The CDR3 DNA follows: TGTGCCAGCAGTTTGGGAGGACGCTCCGAGCAGTACTTC. Residues: CASSLGGRSEQYF.

V and J are TRBV10-3 and TRBJ2-2; a weak D match, TRBD1 (5 bases). Deletions cut 4 bases from V and 4 bases from J, with 19 bases between. The CDR3 is 17 amino acids. Germline CDR1 ENHRY, CDR2 SYGVKD. CDR3 bases: TGTGCCATCAGTGCCGATGCAACCCGACAGTCCACCGGGGAGCTGTTTTTT. Protein product: CAISADATRQSTGELFF.

This clonotype was picked up many times. In nucleotides, the CDR3 is TGCGCCAGCAGGGATCCAGGGGGCGAACGCACAGATACGCAGTATTTT. It codes for CASRDPGGERTDTQYF. The chain joins TRBV5-1 to TRBJ2-3, with TRBD1 identical over 8 bases. The germline CDR1 and CDR2 sequences are SGHRS and YFSETQ. This CDR3 has 16 amino acids. V shed 5 bases and J 1 base; nucleotides not matched to a gene: 9.

The rearrangement links TRBV6-6 to TRBJ2-2; no firm D call. Trimming took off 1 base at V and 5 bases at J, with 5 bases between the two ends. This CDR3 has 13 amino acids. Per the germline V gene, CDR1 is MNHNY and CDR2 is SVGAGI (reference sequence). The DNA for the CDR3 is TGTGCCAGCAGTTACTTCGCAACCGGGGAGCTGTTTTTT. Translation gives CASSYFATGELFF.